This TCR beta chain was profiled in a study of T cells after yellow fever vaccination. This CDR3 spans 12 amino acids. Germline CDR1 and CDR2: ENHRY and SYGVKD. Trimming took off 3 bases at V and 8 bases at J, with 10 bases between the two ends. TCRdb re-called the 5' RACE reads through MiXCR, storing one row per CDR3 protein. The sample includes about 510,000 distinct CDR3 sequences, roughly 22% of them seen just once. The material was PBMCs, obtained 21 days after the first yellow fever vaccination. The chain combines TRBV10-3 with TRBJ1-1, with D unclear. The receptor comes from a young man who received the YFV17D yellow fever vaccine. The CDR3 coding sequence is TGTGCCATCAGTGAACGTCCAACGGAAGCTTTCTTT. Residues: CAISERPTEAFF.